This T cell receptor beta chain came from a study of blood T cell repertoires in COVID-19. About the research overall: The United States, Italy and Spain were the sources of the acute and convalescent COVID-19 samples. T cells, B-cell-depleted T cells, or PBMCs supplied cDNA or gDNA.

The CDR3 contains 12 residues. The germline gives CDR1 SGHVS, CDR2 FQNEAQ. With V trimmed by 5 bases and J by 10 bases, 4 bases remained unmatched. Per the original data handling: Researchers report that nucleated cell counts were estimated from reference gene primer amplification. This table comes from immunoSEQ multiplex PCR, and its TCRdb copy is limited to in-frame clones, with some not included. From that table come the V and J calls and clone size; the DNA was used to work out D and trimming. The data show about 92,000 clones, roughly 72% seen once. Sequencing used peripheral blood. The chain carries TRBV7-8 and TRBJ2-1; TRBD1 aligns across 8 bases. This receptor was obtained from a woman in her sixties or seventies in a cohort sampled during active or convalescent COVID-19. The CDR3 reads CASSIQGDEQFF. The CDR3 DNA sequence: TGTGCCAGCAGCATACAGGGGGACGAGCAGTTCTTC.